These 18 T cell receptor beta chains originate from one sample sequenced in a study of blood T cell repertoires in COVID-19. TCRdb keeps only in-frame clones here, not all; method: immunoSEQ multiplex PCR. The data show about 120,000 clones, around 89% seen once. The sequenced sample consisted of peripheral blood. The receptors here all came from a man between 65 and 85 years old with active or convalescent COVID-19.

The chain carries TRBV7-9 and TRBJ2-7, with D maybe TRBD1 (5 bases). CDR3 length: 12 amino acids. Trimming removed 4 bases from V and 4 bases from J, with 8 bases in between. CDR1 is SEHNR, CDR2 FQNEAQ, per germline (reference sequence). The CDR3 DNA reads TGTGCCAGCAGCTCGACAGATTACGAGCAGTACTTC. It translates to CASSSTDYEQYF.

The V and J genes are TRBV2 and TRBJ2-5; 8 bases fit TRBD1. The CDR3 sequence is 12 residues long. V lost 6 bases to trimming and J lost 4 bases; unmatched junction nucleotides: 1. Per the germline V gene, CDR1 is SNHLY and CDR2 is FYNNEI. The CDR3 DNA is TGTGCCAGCAGGACAGGGGCAGAGACCCAGTACTTC. It yields the protein CASRTGAETQYF. The full variable domain, in which reference TRBV2 and TRBJ2-5 provide the parts outside the CDR3, is EPEVTQTPSHQVTQMGQEVILRCVPISNHLYFYWYRQILGQKVEFLVSFYNNEISEKSEIFDDQFSVERPDGSNFTLKIRSTKLEDSAMYFCASRTGAETQYFGPGTRLLVL.

V gene TRBV19 combines with J gene TRBJ2-3; a possible D gene is TRBD2 (6 bases). The ends were cut back, 5 bases at V and 0 bases at J, with 15 bases in the middle. CDR3 size: 16 residues. In germline, CDR1 is LNHDA, CDR2 SQIVND (reference sequence). CDR3 loop: CASSRYASESTDTQYF. CDR3 nucleotide sequence: TGTGCCAGTAGTCGATATGCTAGCGAAAGCACAGATACGCAGTATTTT.

The chain couples TRBV4-1 to TRBJ2-3; TRBD2 might be the D (6 bases). Trimming left V 1 base short and J 5 bases short, with 10 bases between. CDR3 length equals 14 residues. Germline V gene lookup returns CDR1 MGHRA and CDR2 YSYEKL. Here the CDR3 DNA reads TGCGCCAGCAGCCAAGGTTCAGCGGGAGATACGCAGTATTTT. It is translated as CASSQGSAGDTQYF.

The gene calls are TRBV5-1 and TRBJ2-2; 12 positions match TRBD2. This CDR3 region has 16 residues. J gave up 5 bases and V 7 bases, and 9 bases lay outside the gene matches. Germline loops: CDR1 SGHRS, CDR2 YFSETQ. The CDR3 loop is CASSVTSGSQTGELFF. CDR3 coding DNA: TGCGCCAGCTCCGTGACTAGCGGGAGTCAGACCGGGGAGCTGTTTTTT.

The V and J genes are TRBV29-1 and TRBJ1-4; weak D call: TRBD1 (6 bases). V dropped 0 bases and J dropped 10 bases, with 15 bases sitting between them. Germline lookup yields CDR1 SQVTM and CDR2 ANQGSEA. The CDR3 loop spans 14 amino acids. The CDR3 DNA follows: TGCAGCGTTGAAGATGGCCCACAGGGTAGAAAACTGTTTTTT. Translation: CSVEDGPQGRKLFF.

The chain combines TRBV19 with TRBJ2-7; D might be TRBD2 (6 bases). Germline CDR1 is LNHDA and CDR2 is SQIVND (reference sequence). Trimming cost V 4 bases and J 3 bases, with 13 bases left between them. The CDR3 consists of 14 residues. The CDR3 reads CASSRYTSHYEQYF. The DNA for the CDR3 is TGTGCCAGTAGTAGATACACTAGCCACTACGAGCAGTACTTC.

The genes are TRBV10-3 and TRBJ2-7, with D perhaps matching TRBD2 (6 bases). Trimming removed 4 bases from V and 6 bases from J, with 10 bases in between. CDR1 is ENHRY and CDR2 is SYGVKD in the germline V gene. The CDR3 covers 12 residues. This CDR3 reads CAISAATSEQYF. Written as DNA, the CDR3 is TGTGCCATCAGTGCCGCGACTAGCGAGCAGTACTTC.

The chain links TRBV4-1 to TRBJ2-7; 7 bases are shared with TRBD1. This CDR3 is 15 amino acids long. The junction had 5 bases not matched to a gene; V was cut back by 1 base and J by 2 bases. The germline CDR1 and CDR2 sequences are MGHRA and YSYEKL. The CDR3 region is CASSQGYRGPYEQYF. As DNA, the CDR3 is TGCGCCAGCAGCCAAGGGTACAGGGGCCCCTACGAGCAGTACTTC.

J is TRBJ1-2 and V is TRBV5-1; unclear D gene. CDR3 length: 15 amino acids. The germline V gene has CDR1 SGHRS and CDR2 YFSETQ. V was clipped by 0 bases and J by 3 bases, with 12 bases between them. The CDR3 spells CASSLETPRDYGYTF. CDR3 bases: TGCGCCAGCAGCTTGGAGACCCCCCGGGACTATGGCTACACCTTC.

The chain uses TRBV27 and TRBJ1-2; D is possibly TRBD1 (6 bases). Deletions cut 0 bases from V and 7 bases from J, with 15 bases between. The CDR3 contains 15 residues. Germline CDR1 MNHEY, CDR2 SMNVEV (reference sequence). As DNA, the CDR3 is TGTGCCAGCAGTTTATCGAGGTACAGGGATTTTGGCTACACCTTC. Protein sequence: CASSLSRYRDFGYTF.

This rearrangement joins TRBV5-4 to TRBJ2-7, with 8 nucleotides matching TRBD1. V trimming: 4 bases; J trimming: 1 base; junction bases outside the gene matches: 1. Germline loops: CDR1 SGHNT, CDR2 YYREEE (reference sequence). The CDR3 contains 13 residues. The CDR3 protein is CASSGQGSYEQYF. The CDR3 DNA follows: TGTGCCAGCAGCGGACAGGGTTCCTACGAGCAGTACTTC.

V and J are TRBV28 and TRBJ1-1; unclear D gene. V was shortened by 3 bases and J by 4 bases, with 9 bases between the two germline ends. The CDR3 sequence is 13 residues long. The germline CDR1 and CDR2 sequences are MDHEN and SYDVKM. Written as DNA, the CDR3 is TGTGCCAGCAGTTTCGGGGATCTCACTGAAGCTTTCTTT. Translating it yields CASSFGDLTEAFF.

The chain couples TRBV6-1 to TRBJ2-7; 7 nucleotides agree with TRBD2. This CDR3 is built from 15 residues. After removal of 3 bases from V and 0 bases from J, the junction contained 5 bases not matched to a gene. Germline loops: CDR1 MNHNS, CDR2 SASEGT. CDR3 sequence (DNA): TGTGCCAGCAGTGATAGCGGGCGGAGCTCCTACGAGCAGTACTTC. Its translation: CASSDSGRSSYEQYF.

The V call is TRBV5-1, the J call TRBJ1-2; D ambiguous. Germline V gene lookup returns CDR1 SGHRS and CDR2 YFSETQ. Trimming stripped 1 base from V and 0 bases from J, with 4 bases between. This CDR3 is 13 amino acids long. DNA for the CDR3: TGCGCCAGCAGCTTGACGGCTAACTATGGCTACACCTTC. Its protein product is CASSLTANYGYTF.

This sequence joins TRBV5-1 and TRBJ2-7; maybe TRBD2 (5 bases). V gave up 4 bases and J gave up 4 bases, with 21 bases separating them. There are 16 residues in the CDR3. CDR1 is SGHRS, CDR2 YFSETQ, per germline. Written as DNA, the CDR3 is TGCGCCAGCAGCCCCGGGATCCCACAACTTGAATACGAGCAGTACTTC. It translates to CASSPGIPQLEYEQYF.

The genes are TRBV29-1 and TRBJ2-7, with 10 positions matching TRBD2. Unmatched junction bases numbered 2, after V lost 3 bases and J lost 3 bases. In germline, CDR1 is SQVTM, CDR2 ANQGSEA. The CDR3 is made up of 13 amino acids. For the CDR3, the DNA is TGCAGCGTTGAGAGGACTAGCGGCTACGAGCAGTACTTC. It codes for CSVERTSGYEQYF.

The V and J genes are TRBV19 and TRBJ2-3; D gene unclear. CDR3 length: 15 amino acids. Trimming removed 1 base from V and 4 bases from J, with 12 bases in between. The germline CDR1 and CDR2 sequences are LNHDA and SQIVND (reference sequence). The DNA of the CDR3 is TGTGCCAGTAGTATAGGTTCTACTAAAGCAGATACGCAGTATTTT. Translated, it gives CASSIGSTKADTQYF.